These 21 T cell receptor beta chains share one sample of origin, sequenced in a study of Tregs in tolerant kidney transplant recipients. The assay was immunoSEQ multiplex PCR, and TCRdb's table has in-frame clones only and misses some. The table shows roughly 64,000 clones, with around 87% occurring only once. Related graft donors supplied nonmyeloablative bone marrow transplants, and mixed chimerism was transient. Sequencing used CD4+ T cells from blood (PBMCs), obtained 6 months after the transplant. The source of these receptors is a human patient who received a combined kidney and bone marrow transplant. Certain T cells may be donor cells from the graft.

The chain employs TRBV6-5 and TRBJ1-6; weak D call: TRBD1 (5 bases). V lost 4 bases and J lost 9, with 13 bases in between. Germline-derived CDR1 and CDR2 are MNHEY and SVGAGI. CDR3 size: 14 residues. CDR3: CASSFRGGGSPLHF. For the CDR3, the DNA is TGTGCCAGCAGTTTTAGGGGAGGTGGTTCACCCCTCCACTTT.

The chain couples TRBV28 to TRBJ1-1; 7 bases agree with TRBD1. Germline loops: CDR1 MDHEN, CDR2 SYDVKM. Losses at the gene ends were 6 bases for V and 0 bases for J; bases not matched to a gene: 4. The CDR3 runs 14 residues. This CDR3 reads CASRPTGVNTEAFF. In nucleotides, the CDR3 is TGTGCCAGCAGACCAACAGGGGTGAACACTGAAGCTTTCTTT.

The genes are TRBV7-8 and TRBJ2-1, with 9 nucleotides matching TRBD1. Germline CDR1 SGHVS, CDR2 FQNEAQ. Losses at the gene ends were 4 bases for V and 4 bases for J; bases not matched to a gene: 5. The CDR3 length is 15 residues. The CDR3 DNA is TGTGCCAGCAGCTCTTACAGGGGGCCATACAATGAGCAGTTCTTC. Translating gives CASSSYRGPYNEQFF.

This chain uses TRBV19 with TRBJ2-7, with D possibly matching TRBD1 (6 bases). The CDR3 length is 15 residues. Germline loops: CDR1 LNHDA, CDR2 SQIVND (reference sequence). V lost 3 bases and J 2 bases, leaving 14 bases between the germline ends. CDR3 protein: CASSIGPGEPYEQYF. CDR3 bases: TGTGCCAGTAGTATTGGGCCAGGGGAACCCTACGAGCAGTACTTC.

V gene TRBV4-3 combines with J gene TRBJ2-7; 11 bases are a match to TRBD1. The CDR3 is 15 residues long. Germline V gene sequence: CDR1 LGHNA, CDR2 YSLEER. Germline trimming cut 4 bases from V and 5 bases from J; bases unmatched to any gene: 7. CDR3: CASSLGQGAHHEQYF. The CDR3 DNA reads as TGCGCCAGCAGCCTAGGACAGGGGGCTCACCACGAGCAGTACTTC.

The J gene is TRBJ2-5, the V gene TRBV2; D is possibly TRBD2 (6 bases). V lost 7 bases, J lost 4 bases, and 16 bases lay in between. The CDR3 extends over 14 amino acids. Germline V gene sequence: CDR1 SNHLY, CDR2 FYNNEI. CDR3 in amino acids: CASTLEGGVETQYF. For the CDR3, the DNA is TGTGCCAGCACCCTAGAGGGAGGCGTAGAGACCCAGTACTTC.

In nucleotides, the CDR3 is TGTGCCAGCAAACAGGGGGTTGGGGCTTTCTTT. Its translation: CASKQGVGAFF. The V gene is TRBV2, the J gene TRBJ1-1; 8 bases are a match to TRBD1. Trimming removed 7 bases from V and 11 bases from J; junction bases left unmatched: 6. CDR1 is SNHLY and CDR2 is FYNNEI in the germline V gene. The length of the CDR3 is 11 residues. Using reference TRBV2 and TRBJ1-1 for the parts outside the CDR3, the full variable domain is EPEVTQTPSHQVTQMGQEVILRCVPISNHLYFYWYRQILGQKVEFLVSFYNNEISEKSEIFDDQFSVERPDGSNFTLKIRSTKLEDSAMYFCASKQGVGAFFGQGTRLTVV.

The chain has TRBV18 and TRBJ1-1; a possible D gene is TRBD1 (6 bases). Germline CDR1 reads KGHSH; CDR2 reads LQKENI. The CDR3 is made up of 13 amino acids. Deletions cut 3 bases from V and 7 bases from J, with 12 bases between. CDR3 protein: CASSPGTPNEAFF. The CDR3 bases are TGTGCCAGCTCACCGGGGACACCCAATGAAGCTTTCTTT. Supplemented by reference TRBV18 and TRBJ1-1, the full variable domain reads NAGVMQNPRHLVRRRGQEARLRCSPMKGHSHVYWYRQLPEEGLKFMVYLQKENIIDESGMPKERFSAEFPKEGPSILRIQQVVRGDSAAYFCASSPGTPNEAFFGQGTRLTVV.

The rearrangement links TRBV4-1 to TRBJ2-5, with 11 bases matching TRBD2. Germline V gives CDR1 MGHRA, CDR2 YSYEKL. With 5 bases clipped from V and 5 bases from J, the junction kept 10 bases outside the gene matches. There are 16 residues in the CDR3. CDR3 in amino acids: CASSSGLAAGGETQYF. CDR3 coding DNA: TGCGCCAGCAGCTCGGGACTAGCGGCCGGAGGGGAGACCCAGTACTTC.

CDR3 DNA sequence: TGTGCCAGTAGGCTACCGGGACAGGGGCGCACAGATACGCAGTATTTT. Its protein product is CASRLPGQGRTDTQYF. The chain recombines TRBV19 with TRBJ2-3; 10 bases are shared with TRBD1. Germline V gives CDR1 LNHDA, CDR2 SQIVND (reference sequence). The CDR3 length is 16 residues. Trimming cost V 6 bases and J 1 base; bases outside gene matches: 7.

V usage is TRBV15 and J usage is TRBJ2-7, with 9 bases lining up with TRBD1. The ends lost 7 bases at V and 4 bases at J; junction bases unmatched: 8. The CDR3 is 14 residues long. Germline assignment: CDR1 LNHNV and CDR2 YYDKDF (reference sequence). CDR3 coding DNA: TGTGCCACCAACCCCGGGACAGGGCAATACGAGCAGTACTTC. Amino acids: CATNPGTGQYEQYF.

J is TRBJ2-6 and V is TRBV4-1; 10 bases are a match to TRBD2. The J call is in doubt because the DNA end fits TRBJ2-4 better. Germline V gene sequence: CDR1 MGHRA, CDR2 YSYEKL. The CDR3 is 20 residues long. The CDR3 sequence: CASSQDWVAGGFLAKNIQYF. The CDR3 coding sequence is TGCGCCAGCAGCCAAGATTGGGTAGCGGGAGGTTTCCTAGCCAAAAACATTCAGTACTTC.

The chain employs TRBV20-1 and TRBJ2-7, with a weak D call TRBD1 (6 bases). In germline, CDR1 is DFQATT, CDR2 SNEGSKA (reference sequence). The CDR3 consists of 11 residues. Trimming stripped 3 bases from V and 7 bases from J, with 10 bases between. In DNA, the CDR3 is TGCAGTGCTAGTGTCAGGGGTGAGCAGTACTTC. Amino acid sequence: CSASVRGEQYF.

The chain carries TRBV18 and TRBJ2-2; 10 nucleotides line up with TRBD1. There are 16 residues in the CDR3. The junction had 8 bases not matched to a gene; V was cut back by 3 bases and J by 7 bases. The germline gives CDR1 KGHSH, CDR2 LQKENI. CDR3 protein: CASSPSGTGVFGELFF. Written as DNA, the CDR3 is TGTGCCAGCTCACCCTCCGGGACAGGGGTTTTCGGGGAGCTGTTTTTT.

This clone was counted between two and nine times. The CDR3: CATRVYEQFF. The CDR3 region has the DNA TGTGCCACCCGGGTCTATGAGCAGTTCTTC. The rearrangement joins TRBV2 to TRBJ2-1; D gene unclear. The CDR3 consists of 10 residues. Germline V lookup: CDR1 SNHLY, CDR2 FYNNEI. The V and J ends lost 10 bases and 8 bases respectively, with 9 bases between them.

As regards this clone: The sample has other DNA sequences that encode this CDR3 too. The J gene is TRBJ1-2, the V gene TRBV9; D is unclear. Germline loops: CDR1 SGDLS, CDR2 YYNGEE. V was clipped by 0 bases and J by 2 bases, with 11 bases between them. The CDR3 length is 15 residues. DNA for the CDR3: TGTGCCAGCAGCGTAGCTCCTAGGCCGAACTATGGCTACACCTTC. Protein sequence: CASSVAPRPNYGYTF.

The chain has TRBV5-4 and TRBJ1-2; D remains ambiguous. The V end lost 0 bases, the J end lost 4 bases, and 10 bases lay between the germline ends. The CDR3 runs to 14 residues. CDR1 is SGHNT, CDR2 YYREEE, per germline (reference sequence). The CDR3 DNA reads as TGTGCCAGCAGCTTGGGAGGGTATGGCTATGGCTACACCTTC. Translation: CASSLGGYGYGYTF.

This clone has only a few counts. The chain has TRBV5-6 and TRBJ2-7, with 12 bases that match TRBD2. The length of the CDR3 is 16 residues. Germline V gene sequence: CDR1 SGHDT, CDR2 YYEEEE. Trimming cost V 3 bases and J 0 bases; bases outside gene matches: 4. The CDR3 here is CASSYKTSGSSYEQYF. CDR3 DNA: TGTGCCAGCAGCTATAAGACTAGCGGGAGCTCCTACGAGCAGTACTTC.

The V gene is TRBV19, the J gene TRBJ2-7; 11 bases are a match to TRBD1. The CDR3 totals 15 residues. Unmatched junction bases numbered 9, after V lost 5 bases and J lost 6 bases. CDR1 is LNHDA, CDR2 SQIVND, per germline (reference sequence). The CDR3 DNA follows: TGTGCCAGTAGTGCCACCGGGACAGGGGGGATCGAGCAGTACTTC. Its protein product is CASSATGTGGIEQYF. Full variable domain (rest looked up from reference TRBV19 and TRBJ2-7): DGGITQSPKYLFRKEGQNVTLSCEQNLNHDAMYWYRQDPGQGLRLIYYSQIVNDFQKGDIAEGYSVSREKKESFPLTVTSAQKNPTAFYLCASSATGTGGIEQYFGPGTRLTVT.

This sequence joins TRBV7-9 and TRBJ2-7, with no clear D. The CDR3 is 12 residues long. Germline CDR1 and CDR2: SEHNR and FQNEAQ (reference sequence). V shed 1 base and J shed 4 bases, with 5 bases lying between them. CDR3 loop: CASSLERYEQYF. CDR3 coding DNA: TGTGCCAGCAGCTTAGAACGGTACGAGCAGTACTTC.

The chain joins TRBV5-4 to TRBJ2-3, with D possibly TRBD2 on 6 matching bases. In germline, CDR1 is SGHNT, CDR2 YYREEE (reference sequence). CDR3 length: 14 residues. Trimming took 4 bases from V and 7 from J, leaving 16 bases between them. CDR3 in amino acids: CASSLSGLPNTQYF. CDR3 nucleotides: TGTGCCAGCAGCCTTAGCGGTCTTCCGAATACGCAGTATTTT.